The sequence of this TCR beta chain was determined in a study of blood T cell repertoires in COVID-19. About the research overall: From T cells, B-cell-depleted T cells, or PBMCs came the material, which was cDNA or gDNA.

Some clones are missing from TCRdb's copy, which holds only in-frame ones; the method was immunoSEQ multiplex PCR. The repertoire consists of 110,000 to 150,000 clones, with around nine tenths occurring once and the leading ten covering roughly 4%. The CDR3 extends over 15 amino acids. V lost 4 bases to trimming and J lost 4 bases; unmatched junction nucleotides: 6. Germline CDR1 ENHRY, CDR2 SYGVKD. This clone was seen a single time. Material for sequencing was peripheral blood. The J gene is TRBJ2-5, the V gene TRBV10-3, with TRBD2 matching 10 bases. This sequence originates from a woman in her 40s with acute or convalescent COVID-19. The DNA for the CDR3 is TGTGCCATCAGTGTGTCTAGCGGGAGTTCAGAGACCCAGTACTTC. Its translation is CAISVSSGSSETQYF.